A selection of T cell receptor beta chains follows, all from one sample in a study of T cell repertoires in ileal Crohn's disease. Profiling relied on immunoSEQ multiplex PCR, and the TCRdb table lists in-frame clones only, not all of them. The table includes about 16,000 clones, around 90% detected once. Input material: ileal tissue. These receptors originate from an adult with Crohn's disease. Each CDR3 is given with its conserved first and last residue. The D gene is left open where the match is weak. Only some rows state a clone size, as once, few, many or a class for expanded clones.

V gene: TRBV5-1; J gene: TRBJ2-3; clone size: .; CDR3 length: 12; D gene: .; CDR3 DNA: TGCGCCAGCAGCTTACGCACAGATACGCAGTATTTT; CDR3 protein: CASSLRTDTQYF
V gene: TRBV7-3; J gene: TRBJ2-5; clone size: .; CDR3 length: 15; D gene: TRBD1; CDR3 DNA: TGTGCCAGCAGCTTAACGTCGGACAGGGTAGAGACCCAGTACTTC; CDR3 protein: CASSLTSDRVETQYF
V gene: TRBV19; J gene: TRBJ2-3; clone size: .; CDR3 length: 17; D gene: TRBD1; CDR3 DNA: TGTGCCAGTAGTACGGGGAGGGGGACAGGGCGCACAGATACGCAGTATTTT; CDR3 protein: CASSTGRGTGRTDTQYF
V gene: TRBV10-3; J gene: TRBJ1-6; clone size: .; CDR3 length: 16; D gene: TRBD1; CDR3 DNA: TGTGCCATCAGTGAGGCAGACAGGGAATATAATTCACCCCTCCACTTT; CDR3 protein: CAISEADREYNSPLHF
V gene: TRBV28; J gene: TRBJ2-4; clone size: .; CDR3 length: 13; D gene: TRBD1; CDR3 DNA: TGTGCCACTTACTGGACAGGGGGAAACATTCAGTACTTC; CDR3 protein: CATYWTGGNIQYF
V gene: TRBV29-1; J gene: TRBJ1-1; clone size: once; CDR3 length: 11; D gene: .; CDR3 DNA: TGCAGCGTCAGACTGAACACTGAAGCTTTCTTT; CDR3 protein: CSVRLNTEAFF
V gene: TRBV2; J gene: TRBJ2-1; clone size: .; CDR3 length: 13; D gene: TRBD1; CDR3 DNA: TGTGCCAGTACACAGGGGGCCAACAATGAGCAGTTCTTC; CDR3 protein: CASTQGANNEQFF
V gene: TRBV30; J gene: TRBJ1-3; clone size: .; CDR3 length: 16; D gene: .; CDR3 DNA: TGTGCCTGGAGTAGAATTACATGGACGTCTGGAAACACCATATATTTT; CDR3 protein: CAWSRITWTSGNTIYF
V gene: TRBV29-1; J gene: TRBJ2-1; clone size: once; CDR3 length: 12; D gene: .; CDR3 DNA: TGCAGCGCCCAGAGCTCCTACAATGAGCAGTTCTTC; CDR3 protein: CSAQSSYNEQFF
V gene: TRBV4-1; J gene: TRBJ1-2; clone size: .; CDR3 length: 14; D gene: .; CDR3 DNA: TGCGCCAGCAGCCTCGCAGGAACCCTCTATGGCTACACCTTC; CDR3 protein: CASSLAGTLYGYTF
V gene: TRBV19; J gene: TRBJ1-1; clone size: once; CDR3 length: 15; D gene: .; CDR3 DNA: TGTGCCAGTAGTATAGTTGGCGGGGGAACGGCTGAAGCTTTCTTT; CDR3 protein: CASSIVGGGTAEAFF
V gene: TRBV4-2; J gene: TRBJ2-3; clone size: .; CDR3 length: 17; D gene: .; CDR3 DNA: TGTGCCAGCAGCTACACAGGGTTCAGCCAGGTAGAAGATACGCAGTATTTT; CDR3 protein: CASSYTGFSQVEDTQYF
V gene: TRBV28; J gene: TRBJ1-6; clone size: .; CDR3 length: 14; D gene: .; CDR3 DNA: TGTGCCAGCAGTTCCTCAGGGGCTGGTTCACCCCTCCACTTT; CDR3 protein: CASSSSGAGSPLHF
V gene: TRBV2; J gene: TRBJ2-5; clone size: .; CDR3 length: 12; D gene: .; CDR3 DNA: TGTGCCAGCTCACAGGGAGGAGAGACCCAGTACTTC; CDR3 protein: CASSQGGETQYF
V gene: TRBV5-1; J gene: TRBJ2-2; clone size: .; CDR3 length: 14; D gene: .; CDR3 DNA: TGCGCCAGCAGCTTGGTTACGGGAGCCGGGGAGCTGTTTTTT; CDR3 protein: CASSLVTGAGELFF
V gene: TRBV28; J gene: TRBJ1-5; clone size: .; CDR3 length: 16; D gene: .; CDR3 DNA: TGTGCCAGCAGTCCCATCGGGAGAGATAGCAATCAGCCCCAGCATTTT; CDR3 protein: CASSPIGRDSNQPQHF
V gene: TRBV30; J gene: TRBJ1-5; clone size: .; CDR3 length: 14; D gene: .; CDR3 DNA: TGTGCCTGGGAGGAGGGTGCGTCCAATCAGCCCCAGCATTTT; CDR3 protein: CAWEEGASNQPQHF
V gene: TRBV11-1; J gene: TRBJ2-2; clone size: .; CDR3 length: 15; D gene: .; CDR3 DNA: TGTGCCAGCAGCTTAATGGCAGGGGGGACCGGGGAGCTGTTTTTT; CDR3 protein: CASSLMAGGTGELFF
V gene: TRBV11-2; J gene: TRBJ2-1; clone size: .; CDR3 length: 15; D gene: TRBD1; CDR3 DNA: TGTGCCAGCAGCGCCGGGACAGGGGCCTACAATGAGCAGTTCTTC; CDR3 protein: CASSAGTGAYNEQFF
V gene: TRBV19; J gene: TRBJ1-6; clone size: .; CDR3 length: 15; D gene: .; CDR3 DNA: TGTGCCAGTACCTCCCGGGACCAATATAATTCACCCCTCCACTTT; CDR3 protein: CASTSRDQYNSPLHF
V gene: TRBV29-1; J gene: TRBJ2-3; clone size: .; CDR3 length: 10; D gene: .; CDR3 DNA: TGCAGCGTTGAGACAGTGGGGCAGTATTTT; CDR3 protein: CSVETVGQYF
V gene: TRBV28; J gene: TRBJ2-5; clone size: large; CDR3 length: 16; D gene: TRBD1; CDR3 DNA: TGTGCCAGCAGTTCCGGACAGGGGCTTTGGGGAGAGACCCAGTACTTC; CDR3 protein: CASSSGQGLWGETQYF
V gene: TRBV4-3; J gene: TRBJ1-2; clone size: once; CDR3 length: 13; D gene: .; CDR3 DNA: TGCGCCAGCAGCCAAGGGGAATTGGGAGGCTACACCTTC; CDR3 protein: CASSQGELGGYTF
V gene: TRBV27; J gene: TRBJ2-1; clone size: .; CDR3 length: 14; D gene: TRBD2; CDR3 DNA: TGTGCCACCCTAGCGGGGGGGCTAGGGAATGAGCAGTTCTTC; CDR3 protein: CATLAGGLGNEQFF
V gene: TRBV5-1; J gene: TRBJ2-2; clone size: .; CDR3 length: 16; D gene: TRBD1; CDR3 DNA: TGCGCCAGCAGCTTGGGGACAGGGAGCGAAACCGGGGAGCTGTTTTTT; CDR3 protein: CASSLGTGSETGELFF
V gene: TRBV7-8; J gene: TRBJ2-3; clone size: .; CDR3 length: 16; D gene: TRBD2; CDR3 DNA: TGTGCCAGCAGCTTATTTCCAGCGGGGGGGTTAGATACGCAGTATTTT; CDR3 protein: CASSLFPAGGLDTQYF
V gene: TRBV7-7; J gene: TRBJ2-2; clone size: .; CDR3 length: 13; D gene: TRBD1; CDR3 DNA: TGTGCTAGCAGCTTACAGGGGTCCGGGGAGCTGTTTTTT; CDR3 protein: CASSLQGSGELFF
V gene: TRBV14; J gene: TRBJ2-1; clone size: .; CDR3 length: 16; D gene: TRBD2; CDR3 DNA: TGTGCCAGCAGCCAAGTGAGCGGGGCGGCCTACAATGAGCAGTTCTTC; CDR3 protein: CASSQVSGAAYNEQFF
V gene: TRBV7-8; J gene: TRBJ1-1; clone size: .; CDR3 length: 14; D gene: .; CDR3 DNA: TGTGCCAGCAGCCCCGCCTACCCCAACACTGAAGCTTTCTTT; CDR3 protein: CASSPAYPNTEAFF
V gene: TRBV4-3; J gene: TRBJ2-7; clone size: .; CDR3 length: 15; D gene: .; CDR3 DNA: TGCGCCAGCAGCCAAGGCGGGACAGCCACCTACGAGCAGTACTTC; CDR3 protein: CASSQGGTATYEQYF
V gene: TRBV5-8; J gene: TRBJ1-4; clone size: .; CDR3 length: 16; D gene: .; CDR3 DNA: TGTGCCAGCAGCTCCGGCCGCTGGGGAACTAATGAAAAACTGTTTTTT; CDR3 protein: CASSSGRWGTNEKLFF
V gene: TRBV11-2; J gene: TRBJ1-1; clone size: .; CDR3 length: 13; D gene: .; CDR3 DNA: TGTGCCAGCAGCTTAGAACCAAACACTGAAGCTTTCTTT; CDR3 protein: CASSLEPNTEAFF
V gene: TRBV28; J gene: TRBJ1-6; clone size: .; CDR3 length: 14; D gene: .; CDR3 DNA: TGTGCCAGCAGTCCGTTGGGGCCAAATTCACCCCTCCACTTT; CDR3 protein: CASSPLGPNSPLHF